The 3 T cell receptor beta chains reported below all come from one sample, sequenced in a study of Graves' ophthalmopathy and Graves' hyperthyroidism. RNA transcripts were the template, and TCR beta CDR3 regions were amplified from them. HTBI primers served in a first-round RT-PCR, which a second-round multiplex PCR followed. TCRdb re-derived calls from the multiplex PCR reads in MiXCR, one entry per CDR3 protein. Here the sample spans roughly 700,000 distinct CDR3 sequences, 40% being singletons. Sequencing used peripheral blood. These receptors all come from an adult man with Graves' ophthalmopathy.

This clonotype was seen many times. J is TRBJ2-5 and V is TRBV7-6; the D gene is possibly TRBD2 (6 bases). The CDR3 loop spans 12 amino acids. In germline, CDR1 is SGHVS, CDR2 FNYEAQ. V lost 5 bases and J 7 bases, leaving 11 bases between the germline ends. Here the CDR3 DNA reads TGTGCCAGCAGCAGTTGGCGGGGGACCCAGTACTTC. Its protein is CASSSWRGTQYF.

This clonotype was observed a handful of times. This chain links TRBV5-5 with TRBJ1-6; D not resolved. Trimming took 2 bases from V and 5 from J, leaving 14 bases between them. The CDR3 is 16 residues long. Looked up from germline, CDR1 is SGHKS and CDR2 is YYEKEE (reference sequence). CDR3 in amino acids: CASSFNILQNNSPLHF. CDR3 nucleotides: TGTGCCAGCAGCTTCAATATTCTACAAAATAATTCACCCCTCCACTTT.

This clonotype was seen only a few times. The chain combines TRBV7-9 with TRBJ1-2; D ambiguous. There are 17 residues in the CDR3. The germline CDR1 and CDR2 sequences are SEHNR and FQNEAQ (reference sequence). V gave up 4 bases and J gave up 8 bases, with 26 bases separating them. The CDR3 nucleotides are TGTGCCAGCAGCTCGATATCGGCGTTGGTAGTCAACGAGGGCTACACCTTC. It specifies CASSSISALVVNEGYTF.